Sequencing of this TCR beta chain was carried out in a study of glioma-infiltrating T cells (dated by TCRdb to 2015 to 2016). With respect to the entire study: TCR alpha- and beta-chain repertoires were sequenced from glioma tissue, non-neoplastic brain tissue and matched peripheral blood mononuclear cells. To gauge divergence between tissue and blood T-cell populations, every tissue-infiltrating repertoire was compared against the peripheral blood repertoire from the same patient. The paired cohort was made up of three low-grade glioma patients, 7 to 9 primary glioblastoma patients and three non-glioma patients who contributed non-neoplastic brain tissue.

TCR alpha and beta CDR3 regions were amplified with the iRepertoire nested amplicon-rescue multiplex PCR (arm-PCR) platform from RNA. One-step reverse transcription and amplification used roughly 100-400 ng of tissue mRNA or PBMC total RNA as input. Following bead purification, Illumina adapters were added by a secondary multiplex PCR, and libraries between 200 and 400 bp were gel-purified. Libraries carried internal 6-nucleotide barcodes used for demultiplexing. Libraries were sequenced on an Illumina MiSeq with 2x220 or 2x250 nucleotide paired-end reads. Turning to the authors' computational methods: Paired reads were merged with FLASH 1.2.11 and aligned to the GRCh37 human genome with BWA-MEM before extracting TRA and TRB reads. For V and J assignment, an IMGT-derived reference of cassette sequences and CDR3 motifs that included pseudogenes was used. Reads were translated in three frames, and productive CDR3s were defined by a C…FGXG motif without stop codons. Clonotypes were defined as unique combinations of V-J cassette pair and CDR3 amino acid sequence. Filtering of reads was based on Hamming distance, with the threshold set by the sequence error rate of each sample in mapped regions. TCRdb reprocessing: public reads trimmed at Q25 with fastp, clones called with MiXCR, in-frame beta chains kept. One record per CDR3 amino acid sequence lists the most common genes and DNA. V and J calls and clone size were set by TCRdb, not the authors. The sample table contains around 190,000 distinct CDR3 sequences; only one count was recorded for around 40% of them. Over 4% of the sample goes to the ten largest clones.

Results the study describes overall, beyond this receptor: Small numbers underpinned the group comparisons: eight glioblastoma patients, three low-grade glioma patients and three non-neoplastic patients. VJ-independent divergence between tissue and blood was lower than expected in non-neoplastic patients but higher than expected in all gliomas, particularly low-grade gliomas. Very few CDR3 sequences were found to be shared between tissue and blood, and this scarcity was attributed to high CDR3 diversity and limited sampling.

A remark on this clonotype: Its target antigen remains unknown. Base qualities are not provided; no much larger clone lies one nucleotide away.

Trimming costs V 3 bases and J 3 bases, and their ends lie 9 bases apart. Taken from cysteine to phenylalanine, the CDR3 has 13 residues. Just CDR3 DNA is preserved here, 39 bases in frame from base 1. The specimen sequenced was glioma tissue, nonneoplastic brain tissue, or PBMCs (not recorded which). The chain links TRBV12-3 or TRBV12-4 with TRBJ2-7; TRBD1 is a weak D gene call, 6 bases matching. This receptor was obtained from a human donor with low-grade glioma or glioblastoma, undergoing nonglioma brain surgery, or in good health (not recorded which). The CDR3 is CASSFRDIYEQYF. The DNA sequence follows: TGTGCCAGCAGTTTCCGGGACATCTACGAGCAGTACTTC.